The 6 T cell receptor beta chains below come from one sample, sequenced in a study of Ad26.COV2.S vaccination and SARS-CoV-2 variants. Only in-frame clones appear in the TCRdb table, and some are missing; sequencing was by immunoSEQ multiplex PCR. The sample carries around 340,000 clones, 86% recorded once. Treatment noted: over 15 received Ad26.COV2.S at low or high dose, single or two shots; about five received placebo; per-sample allocation not given. The samples date from day 63 after the first vaccine or placebo injection. Sequencing was performed on peripheral blood, taken in a trial of Ad26.COV2.S vaccine versus placebo. Receptors originate from a person aged 18-65 years who received the Ad26.COV2.S COVID-19 vaccine or a placebo.

V and J are TRBV5-1 and TRBJ2-7; tentative D call: TRBD1 (6 bases). CDR3 length: 14 residues. V was shortened by 4 bases and J by 6 bases, with 17 bases between the two germline ends. Germline values: CDR1 SGHRS, CDR2 YFSETQ. The CDR3 protein is CASSPGRYRAEQYF. The CDR3 DNA follows: TGCGCCAGCAGCCCAGGCCGTTACAGGGCCGAGCAGTACTTC.

The chain combines TRBV18 with TRBJ2-7; D is unresolved. Germline CDR1 and CDR2: KGHSH and LQKENI. The CDR3 consists of 14 residues. Trimming cost V 0 bases and J 5 bases, with 11 bases left between them. The CDR3: CASSPPGRINEQYF. CDR3 coding DNA: TGTGCCAGCTCACCACCGGGCAGGATAAACGAGCAGTACTTC.

The CDR3 region has the DNA TGTGCCAGCAGTGAAGTTACGACAGGGCCCACTGAAGCTTTCTTT. Its protein is CASSEVTTGPTEAFF. The genes are TRBV2 and TRBJ1-1, with 7 bases identical to TRBD1. Looked up from germline, CDR1 is SNHLY and CDR2 is FYNNEI. The CDR3 length is 15 residues. Germline trimming cut 1 base from V and 4 bases from J; bases unmatched to any gene: 6.

The chain joins TRBV4-3 to TRBJ2-1, with 8 nucleotides matching TRBD2. CDR1 and CDR2 from the germline V gene are LGHNA and YSLEER. Germline trimming cut 4 bases from V and 6 bases from J; bases unmatched to any gene: 8. The CDR3 totals 15 residues. The DNA for the CDR3 is TGCGCCAGCAGCCCCCGAAGCGGGAGAGGCAATGAGCAGTTCTTC. Translation gives CASSPRSGRGNEQFF.

A single count supports this clone. J is TRBJ1-2 and V is TRBV7-9; the D is unclear. V was pared by 4 bases and J by 8 bases, with 17 bases between. Germline loops: CDR1 SEHNR, CDR2 FQNEAQ (reference sequence). CDR3 length equals 14 residues. The CDR3 nucleotides are TGTGCCAGCAGCTCGATAGGCGGGGAAGTAGGCTACACCTTC. This codes for CASSSIGGEVGYTF.

V and J are TRBV7-2 and TRBJ1-5; D is undetermined. V was cut by 1 base and J by 8 bases, with 9 bases left in between. The CDR3 extends over 13 amino acids. CDR1 and CDR2 (germline): SGHTA, FQGNSA. Written as DNA, the CDR3 is TGTGCCAGCAGCTTAGGGGCACGGGAGCCCCAGCATTTT. This gives the protein CASSLGAREPQHF.